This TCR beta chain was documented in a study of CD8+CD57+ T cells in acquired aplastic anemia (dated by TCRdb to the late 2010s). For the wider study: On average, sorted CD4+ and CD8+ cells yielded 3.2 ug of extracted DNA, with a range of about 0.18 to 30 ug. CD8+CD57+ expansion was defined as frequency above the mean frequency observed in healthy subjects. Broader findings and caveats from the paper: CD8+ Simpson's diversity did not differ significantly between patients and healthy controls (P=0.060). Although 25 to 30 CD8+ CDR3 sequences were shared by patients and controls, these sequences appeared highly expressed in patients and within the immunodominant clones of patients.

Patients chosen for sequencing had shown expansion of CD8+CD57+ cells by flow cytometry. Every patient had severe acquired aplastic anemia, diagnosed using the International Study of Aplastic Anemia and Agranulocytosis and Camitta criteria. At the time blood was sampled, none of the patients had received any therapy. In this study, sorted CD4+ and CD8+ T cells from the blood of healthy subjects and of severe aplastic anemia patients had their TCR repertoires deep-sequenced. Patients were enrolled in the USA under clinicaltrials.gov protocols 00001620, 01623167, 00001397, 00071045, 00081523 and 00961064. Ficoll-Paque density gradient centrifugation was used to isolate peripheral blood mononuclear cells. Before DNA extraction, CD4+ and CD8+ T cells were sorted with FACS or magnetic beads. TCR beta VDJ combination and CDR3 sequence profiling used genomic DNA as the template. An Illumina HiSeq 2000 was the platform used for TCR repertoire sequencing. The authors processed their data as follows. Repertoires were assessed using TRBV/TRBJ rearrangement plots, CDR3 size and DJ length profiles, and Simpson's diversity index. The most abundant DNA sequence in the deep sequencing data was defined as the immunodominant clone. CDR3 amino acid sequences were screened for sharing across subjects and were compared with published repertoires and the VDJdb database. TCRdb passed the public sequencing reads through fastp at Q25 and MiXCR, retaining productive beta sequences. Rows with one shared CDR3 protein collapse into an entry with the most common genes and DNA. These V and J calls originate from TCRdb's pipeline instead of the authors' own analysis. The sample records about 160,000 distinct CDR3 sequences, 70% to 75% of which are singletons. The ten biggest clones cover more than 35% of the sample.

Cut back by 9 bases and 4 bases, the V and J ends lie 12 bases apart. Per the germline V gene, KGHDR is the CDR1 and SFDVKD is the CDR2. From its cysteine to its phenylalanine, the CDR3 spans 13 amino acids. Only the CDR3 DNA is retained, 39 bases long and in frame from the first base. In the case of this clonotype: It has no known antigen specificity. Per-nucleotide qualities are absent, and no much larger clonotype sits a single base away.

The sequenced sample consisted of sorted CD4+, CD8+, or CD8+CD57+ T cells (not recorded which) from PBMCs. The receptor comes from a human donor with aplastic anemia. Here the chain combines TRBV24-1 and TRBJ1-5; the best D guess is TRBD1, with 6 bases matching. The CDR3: CATSRRGNQPQHF. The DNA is TGTGCCACCTCGAGGAGGGGGAATCAGCCCCAGCATTTT.